This record looks at one T cell receptor beta chain sequence and its context. V gave up 5 bases and J gave up 4 bases; unmatched junction bases: 5. CDR3 length: 15 amino acids. The V gene's germline CDR1 is SGHAT and CDR2 FQNNGV. This sample is part of a study of control samples from healthy donors and cancer patients. Some clones are missing from TCRdb's copy, which holds only in-frame ones; the method was immunoSEQ multiplex PCR. Of 170,000 or so clones listed, more than 90% were seen once; the top ten hold just over 2%. The sequencing input was blood. The clonotype was recovered from a woman aged 40 to 50 in good health. The chain has TRBV11-2 and TRBJ2-7; 13 bases align to TRBD2. CDR3 protein: CASSPETSGGYEQYF. CDR3 nucleotide sequence: TGTGCCAGCAGCCCAGAGACTAGCGGGGGGTACGAGCAGTACTTC.